This paragraph reports one T cell receptor (beta chain). Its antigen is still unknown. Deletions cut 7 bases from V and 8 bases from J, with 27 bases between. CDR1 and CDR2 (germline): SGHRS, YFSETQ. The CDR3 runs 16 residues. TCRdb keeps only in-frame clones here, not all; method: immunoSEQ multiplex PCR. This table has tens of thousands of clones, 78% appearing once. Time point given: cycle 4 day 1 (C4D1), after more than five weeks of nivolumab. There was relapse after autologous stem cell transplantation in every patient, and there was variation in brentuximab vedotin exposure. Under best response, outcomes were complete response, partial response or progressive disease. The source of the sample is a study of PD-1 blockade in classical Hodgkin lymphoma. General observations from the study: Complete responders started with a diversity level that resembled newly diagnosed patients at baseline. Exclusion removed patients who began nivolumab under 1 year after ASCT. Reasons behind the repertoire differences stay unclear, perhaps disease activity or earlier therapy.

This clonotype was sampled from a human donor with classical Hodgkin lymphoma. The material sequenced was peripheral blood mononuclear cells (PBMCs), taken before the fourth cycle of nivolumab. This chain uses TRBV5-1 with TRBJ1-1, with D tentatively TRBD1 (6 bases). The CDR3 loop reads CASSEVGGGGVREAFF. CDR3 bases: TGCGCCAGCTCCGAGGTCGGGGGGGGCGGCGTTCGGGAAGCTTTCTTT.